A single sample gave rise to the 16 T cell receptor beta chains below, sequenced in a study of HIV-infected patients and healthy controls. cDNA was made from 500 ng RNA using alpha and beta constant primers. Separate chain-specific third strand synthesis with multiplexing indices produced the alpha and beta libraries. TCRdb itself ran the 5' RACE reads through MiXCR, one entry per CDR3 protein. Of 4,400 or so distinct CDR3 sequences listed, roughly 8% are singletons. No cell fractionation was done, so the repertoire covers all unsorted peripheral blood T cells. The sequencing here drew on blood, taken before antiretroviral therapy. The receptors originated from an adult with HIV infection.

This clonotype is classed as medium-sized. The chain has TRBV6-5 and TRBJ1-1, with D hard to call. This CDR3 is 12 amino acids long. Deletions cut 6 bases from V and 0 bases from J, with 5 bases between. Per the germline V gene, CDR1 is MNHEY and CDR2 is SVGAGI. CDR3 in amino acids: CASSELNTEAFF. The CDR3 nucleotides read TGTGCCAGCAGCGAGTTGAACACTGAAGCTTTCTTT.

Judged by abundance, this clonotype is medium-sized (0.01 to 0.1%). This rearrangement joins TRBV6-2 or TRBV6-3 to TRBJ1-5, with TRBD1 matching 11 bases. The CDR3 has 16 residues. V lost 7 bases, J lost 3 bases, and 8 bases stayed unmatched. CDR1 and CDR2 from the germline V gene are MNHEY and SVGEGT. CDR3 nucleotides: TGTGCCAGCACCGATAGGACAGGGGGCTCCAATCAGCCCCAGCATTTT. This translates into CASTDRTGGSNQPQHF.

This clonotype is deemed medium-sized. This chain connects TRBV27 to TRBJ1-1; D remains unclear. V gave up 8 bases and J gave up 0 bases, with 13 bases separating them. CDR3 length: 14 residues. From germline, CDR1 is MNHEY and CDR2 SMNVEV (reference sequence). The CDR3, as DNA: TGTGCCAGCGCCCTAGGAGGGTTGAACACTGAAGCTTTCTTT. Amino acid sequence: CASALGGLNTEAFF.

On this clonotype: One end of the junction varies from germline; a read error may be responsible. This chain joins TRBV20-1 and TRBJ1-1; D possibly corresponds to TRBD1 (6 bases). This CDR3 has 14 amino acids. CDR1 and CDR2 (germline): DFQATT, SNEGSKA (reference sequence). The CDR3 region is CSTRDFQGFVEAFF. The CDR3 DNA reads as TGCAGTACTAGAGATTTCCAGGGGTTTGTTGAAGCTTTCTTT.

This clonotype is judged medium-sized. CDR3 in amino acids: CASSPSGDYGYTF. CDR3 coding DNA: TGTGCCAGCAGCCCGAGTGGGGATTATGGCTACACCTTC. V gene TRBV7-8 combines with J gene TRBJ1-2; D is unresolved. Trimming took 5 bases from V and 5 from J, leaving 12 bases between them. The CDR3 consists of 13 residues. The germline CDR1 and CDR2 sequences are SGHVS and FQNEAQ.

The chain is built from TRBV20-1 and TRBJ2-1; 8 bases are shared with TRBD1. Germline trimming cut 6 bases from V and 7 bases from J; bases unmatched to any gene: 14. CDR1 and CDR2 (germline): DFQATT, SNEGSKA (reference sequence). This CDR3 is 15 amino acids long. The chain's CDR3 is CSATRQGRVWNEQFF. The CDR3 DNA reads TGCAGTGCGACGAGACAGGGGAGAGTATGGAATGAGCAGTTCTTC.

This clonotype was recorded many times. This chain joins TRBV5-1 and TRBJ2-2; D is ambiguous. The CDR3 runs to 14 residues. Trimming left V 0 bases short and J 4 bases short, with 7 bases between. Germline lookup yields CDR1 SGHRS and CDR2 YFSETQ. The CDR3, as DNA: TGCGCCAGCAGCTTGGCTCAGTCCACCGGGGAGCTGTTTTTT. Translating it yields CASSLAQSTGELFF.

This clonotype is medium-sized (0.01 to 0.1%) by share. The chain links TRBV29-1 to TRBJ1-4; 7 bases agree with TRBD1. The CDR3 has 12 residues. J lost 8 bases, V lost 8 bases, and 8 bases had no gene match. CDR1 is SQVTM, CDR2 ANQGSEA, per germline. CDR3 in DNA: TGCAGCTTCAGGGGGTTCGGAGAAAAACTGTTTTTT. This encodes CSFRGFGEKLFF.

As DNA, the CDR3 is TGTGCCAGCAGCCCCTCAGGGGCCTATGGCTATGGCTACACCTTC. Translating it yields CASSPSGAYGYGYTF. V is TRBV7-9 and J is TRBJ1-2; a weak D match, TRBD1 (6 bases). The CDR3 sequence is 15 residues long. V was clipped by 5 bases and J by 4 bases, with 17 bases between them. Looked up from germline, CDR1 is SEHNR and CDR2 is FQNEAQ (reference sequence).

This clonotype was counted only a few times. The genes are TRBV19 and TRBJ2-1; D may be TRBD2 (6 bases). The V end lost 4 bases, the J end lost 0 bases, and 10 bases lay between the germline ends. The CDR3 sequence is 15 residues long. From germline, CDR1 is LNHDA and CDR2 SQIVND (reference sequence). For the CDR3, the DNA is TGTGCCAGTAGTAGTTTAGCGGACTCCTACAATGAGCAGTTCTTC. Protein product: CASSSLADSYNEQFF.

This clonotype has a handful of counts. J is TRBJ2-1 and V is TRBV7-2, with 7 bases aligning to TRBD1. Trimming took 0 bases from V and 9 from J; bases not matched to a gene: 5. The CDR3 covers 14 residues. Germline V CDR1 and CDR2: SGHTA, FQGNSA. The CDR3 reads CASSLAGTEGEQFF. As DNA, the CDR3 is TGTGCCAGCAGCTTAGCGGGGACAGAGGGTGAGCAGTTCTTC.

In its sample, this clonotype is medium-sized. The chain combines TRBV12-3 or TRBV12-4 with TRBJ1-1; no firm D call. The CDR3 runs to 12 residues. V shed 3 bases and J shed 7 bases, with 9 bases lying between them. The CDR3 protein is CASSFGGGEAFF. DNA of the CDR3: TGTGCCAGCAGTTTTGGAGGCGGTGAAGCTTTCTTT.

In this sample, this clonotype is medium-sized. The genes are TRBV15 and TRBJ1-5; tentative D call: TRBD1 (5 bases). Trimming cost V 1 base and J 3 bases, with 13 bases left between them. The CDR3 length is 16 residues. Germline V lookup: CDR1 LNHNV, CDR2 YYDKDF (reference sequence). The CDR3 loop reads CATSRGGRGPNQPQHF. In nucleotides, the CDR3 is TGTGCCACCAGCAGAGGAGGTAGGGGCCCCAATCAGCCCCAGCATTTT.

The chain links TRBV19 to TRBJ2-3, with 7 bases fitting TRBD1. V lost 3 bases and J lost 1; bases outside the gene matches: 19. The CDR3 consists of 20 residues. Germline CDR1 reads LNHDA; CDR2 reads SQIVND (reference sequence). Written as DNA, the CDR3 is TGTGCCAGTAGTATTGAGAGTAACCTAGGAAGGACAGGCGGCACAGATACGCAGTATTTT. Residues: CASSIESNLGRTGGTDTQYF.

This clonotype was observed a few times. The CDR3 loop is CASSLGKVRNEQFF. DNA for the CDR3: TGTGCCAGCAGCTTAGGGAAGGTACGCAATGAGCAGTTCTTC. V gene TRBV7-2 combines with J gene TRBJ2-1, with D unresolved. The CDR3 runs 14 residues. V lost 1 base and J lost 6, with 10 bases in between. Germline-derived CDR1 and CDR2 are SGHTA and FQGNSA.

This clonotype was observed at least ten times. The V gene is TRBV5-1, the J gene TRBJ2-3; 14 bases are shared with TRBD2. The V gene end was trimmed by 4 bases and the J gene end by 3 bases; junction bases not matched to a gene: 10. The CDR3 runs 18 residues. Germline V gene data show CDR1 as SGHRS and CDR2 as YFSETQ. The CDR3 DNA reads as TGCGCCAGCAGCCCGGGACTAGCGGGAGTTCTTTGGACAGATACGCAGTATTTT. It translates to CASSPGLAGVLWTDTQYF.